The rows below give T cell receptor beta chains drawn from one sample of a study of CD8 T cells in Susac syndrome. Via MiXCR, TCRdb re-called the immunoSEQ multiplex PCR reads, giving one row per CDR3 protein. The data show roughly 120,000 distinct CDR3 sequences, around 95% seen once. Sequencing was done on a sample of CD4+ T cells from PBMCs. Source of these receptors: a human donor in good health. CDR3s include the opening cysteine and the closing phenylalanine or tryptophan. Each record gives: D gene, V gene, J gene, clone size, CDR3 DNA, CDR3 protein. The D gene is left open where the match is weak. The listing skips clone size in some rows; elsewhere it reads once, few, many or a size class.

D: .; V: TRBV5-4; J: TRBJ2-2; size: .; DNA: TGTGCCAGCCAGGAGGGTGGGTCGACGAACACCGGGGAGCTGTTTTTT; CDR3: CASQEGGSTNTGELFF
D: .; V: TRBV20-1; J: TRBJ1-5; size: .; DNA: TGCAGTGCTAGAGTGCGGAGACAGATCAATCAGCCCCAGCATTTT; CDR3: CSARVRRQINQPQHF
D: .; V: TRBV6-5; J: TRBJ2-1; size: .; DNA: TGTGCCAGCAGTGAACCGGGAGCGCAGTTCTTC; CDR3: CASSEPGAQFF
D: .; V: TRBV5-4; J: TRBJ1-1; size: .; DNA: TGTGCCAGCAGTCTTACAGACTCTGAAGCTTTCTTT; CDR3: CASSLTDSEAFF
D: .; V: TRBV6-2/TRBV6-3; J: TRBJ1-1; size: .; DNA: TGTGCCAGCAGTTACTCGATCCTGAATATCGAAGCTTTCTTT; CDR3: CASSYSILNIEAFF
D: .; V: TRBV11-1; J: TRBJ2-7; size: .; DNA: TGTGCCAGCAGCTTAAAGGAGCTAGGCCCCGCGCACGAGCAGTACTTC; CDR3: CASSLKELGPAHEQYF
D: TRBD2; V: TRBV5-1; J: TRBJ2-7; size: few; DNA: TGCGCCAGCAGCGAACCAGGGAGGGGAGAGCAGTACTTC; CDR3: CASSEPGRGEQYF
D: .; V: TRBV10-2; J: TRBJ2-7; size: .; DNA: TGCGCCAGCAGTGAGTCGACAGGTAGTTACGAGCAGTACTTC; CDR3: CASSESTGSYEQYF
D: TRBD2; V: TRBV11-3; J: TRBJ2-3; size: .; DNA: TGTGCCAGCAGCTTAGGTTCGACTAGCGGCCTGACAGATACGCAGTATTTT; CDR3: CASSLGSTSGLTDTQYF
D: .; V: TRBV19; J: TRBJ2-2; size: .; DNA: TGTGCCAGTAGTATTGAACAGCTTACCACCGGGGAGCTGTTTTTT; CDR3: CASSIEQLTTGELFF
D: TRBD2; V: TRBV5-1; J: TRBJ2-2; size: .; DNA: TGCGCCAGCAGCTTGGGACGACTAGCGGGAGGCCGTAGCACCGGGGAGCTGTTTTTT; CDR3: CASSLGRLAGGRSTGELFF
D: TRBD2; V: TRBV2; J: TRBJ2-7; size: .; DNA: TGTGCCAGCAGGGAGCGGGAGGGTGTCGGCAACGAGCAGTACTTC; CDR3: CASREREGVGNEQYF
D: .; V: TRBV19; J: TRBJ1-5; size: .; DNA: TGTGCCAGTAGTTCCCTACACGGTCAGCCCCAGCATTTT; CDR3: CASSSLHGQPQHF
D: .; V: TRBV10-3; J: TRBJ2-3; size: .; DNA: TGTGCCATCAGTGAGTCGTCGGGGCGCACAGATACGCAGTATTTT; CDR3: CAISESSGRTDTQYF
D: TRBD2; V: TRBV6-5; J: TRBJ2-7; size: .; DNA: TGTGCCAGCAGTTACTCCCTAGCGGGAGCTACCTTTTACGAGCAGTACTTC; CDR3: CASSYSLAGATFYEQYF
D: .; V: TRBV5-1; J: TRBJ1-2; size: .; DNA: TGCGCCAGCAGCTTGGGGGGGGATGGTGGCTACACCTTC; CDR3: CASSLGGDGGYTF
D: TRBD2; V: TRBV5-1; J: TRBJ2-1; size: .; DNA: TGCGCCAGCAGCTTGGGCGCAAGCCTCACTAGCGATGAGCAGTTCTTC; CDR3: CASSLGASLTSDEQFF
D: TRBD2; V: TRBV19; J: TRBJ2-4; size: .; DNA: TGTGCCAGTAGTATAGATGGGCTAGCGGGAGCTGGCAAAAACATTCAGTACTTC; CDR3: CASSIDGLAGAGKNIQYF
D: .; V: TRBV5-1; J: TRBJ2-1; size: .; DNA: TGCGCCAGCAGCTTTTTGCCAACTAGAGCCTACAATGAGCAGTTCTTC; CDR3: CASSFLPTRAYNEQFF
D: .; V: TRBV7-9; J: TRBJ1-1; size: .; DNA: TGTGCCAGCAGCTTAGGCCAAGGGTTGGGGATGGAAGCTTTCTTT; CDR3: CASSLGQGLGMEAFF
D: TRBD2; V: TRBV25-1; J: TRBJ2-1; size: .; DNA: TGTGCCAGCAGTGAAAAAGCGGGACTGTACAATGAGCAGTTCTTC; CDR3: CASSEKAGLYNEQFF
D: TRBD1; V: TRBV7-9; J: TRBJ2-7; size: .; DNA: TGTGCCAGCAGCTATAGACAGGGGCTGTCCTACGAGCAGTACTTC; CDR3: CASSYRQGLSYEQYF
D: TRBD1; V: TRBV5-4; J: TRBJ2-5; size: once; DNA: TGTGCCAGCAGCCACGGCAAGGACAGGGTCCAAGAGACCCAGTACTTC; CDR3: CASSHGKDRVQETQYF
D: .; V: TRBV19; J: TRBJ2-2; size: .; DNA: TGTGCCAGTAGTATGGGGTACACCGGGGAGCTGTTTTTT; CDR3: CASSMGYTGELFF
D: .; V: TRBV6-1; J: TRBJ2-1; size: .; DNA: TGTGCCAGCAGGATCTATGACAATGAGCAGTTCTTC; CDR3: CASRIYDNEQFF
D: .; V: TRBV5-6; J: TRBJ2-3; size: .; DNA: TGTGCCAGCAGCCCCGCGGGATCAGATACGCAGTATTTT; CDR3: CASSPAGSDTQYF
D: .; V: TRBV3-1; J: TRBJ2-5; size: .; DNA: TGTGCCAGCAGCCAGCTACAGGGTGGACAAGAGACCCAGTACTTC; CDR3: CASSQLQGGQETQYF
D: .; V: TRBV7-2; J: TRBJ2-7; size: .; DNA: TGTGCCAGCAGCTTAGAGCCTAGCATCTACGAGCAGTACTTC; CDR3: CASSLEPSIYEQYF
D: .; V: TRBV3-1; J: TRBJ1-3; size: .; DNA: TGTGCCAGCAGCCACCGACGAAACACCATATATTTT; CDR3: CASSHRRNTIYF